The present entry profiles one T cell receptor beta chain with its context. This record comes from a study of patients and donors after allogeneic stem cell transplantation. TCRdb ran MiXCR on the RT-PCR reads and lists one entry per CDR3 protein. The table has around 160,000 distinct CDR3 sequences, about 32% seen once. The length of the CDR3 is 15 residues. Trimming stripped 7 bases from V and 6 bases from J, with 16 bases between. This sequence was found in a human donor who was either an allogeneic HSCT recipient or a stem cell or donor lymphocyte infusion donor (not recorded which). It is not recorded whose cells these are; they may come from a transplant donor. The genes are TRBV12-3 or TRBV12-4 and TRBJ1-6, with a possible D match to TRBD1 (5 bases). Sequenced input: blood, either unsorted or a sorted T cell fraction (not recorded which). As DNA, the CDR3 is TGTGCCAGCACCTCCGGGGATAGGGGTAATTCACCCCTCCACTTT. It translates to CASTSGDRGNSPLHF.